Described below is a single TCR beta chain sequence and its context. Its antigen remains unidentified. The junction had 2 bases not matched to a gene; V was cut back by 2 bases and J by 2 bases. This CDR3 comprises 16 residues. Germline CDR1 reads SGDLS; CDR2 reads YYNGEE. This sample is drawn from a study of a mutant IDH1 vaccine in newly diagnosed glioma. About the research overall: Week 35 was assigned to visit V12, and week 47 was assigned to visit V13.

Some clones are missing from TCRdb's copy, which holds only in-frame ones; the method was immunoSEQ multiplex PCR. The sample has 35,000 to 45,000 clones; approximately 83% are singletons. The time point was: week 35, safety follow-up. It was 300 ug of mutant IDH1 20-mer peptide that made up each vaccine dose, given with topical imiquimod. Whole-study findings and limits: Pseudoprogression showed no apparent link to changes in top peripheral T cell clonotypes.

J is TRBJ2-2 and V is TRBV9, with 11 bases lining up with TRBD2. This clonotype originated in a woman between 45 and 60 years old with glioma. The sample here was PBMCs, taken from a glioma patient whose treatment included an IDH1 peptide vaccine. The CDR3 protein is CASSVGTSGNTGELFF. As DNA, the CDR3 is TGTGCCAGCAGCGTTGGGACTAGCGGAAACACCGGGGAGCTGTTTTTT.